The rows below give T cell receptor beta chains drawn from one sample of a study of T-cell reconstitution after alpha-beta-depleted transplantation in children. TCRdb recomputed calls from the PCR reads with MiXCR, one row per CDR3 protein. The sample holds hundreds of thousands of distinct CDR3 sequences, under 30% seen once. The sample was PBMCs, mostly from graft donor cells, taken 360 days after TCRalphabeta/CD19-depleted stem cell transplant. The receptor set was obtained from a boy in the first two years of life who had a stem cell transplant for acute myeloid leukemia, so the T cells may come from the graft donor. Both conserved end residues are part of each CDR3. The D gene is left open where the match is weak. Not all rows give a size; the values are once, few, many and, for expanded clones, a class.

j_call: TRBJ1-1
v_call: TRBV4-2
clone_size: NA
d_call: NA
cdr3_aa: CASSLDLGAGEAFF
cdr3_nt: TGTGCCAGCAGCCTCGACTTAGGGGCGGGTGAAGCTTTCTTT

j_call: TRBJ2-3
v_call: TRBV6-5
clone_size: few
d_call: NA
cdr3_aa: CASSYSQTVTDTQYF
cdr3_nt: TGTGCCAGCAGTTACTCACAGACAGTCACAGATACGCAGTATTTT

j_call: TRBJ2-5
v_call: TRBV29-1
clone_size: many
d_call: NA
cdr3_aa: CSVELIREETQYF
cdr3_nt: TGCAGCGTTGAACTAATCAGGGAAGAGACCCAGTACTTC

j_call: TRBJ1-5
v_call: TRBV6-5
clone_size: many
d_call: NA
cdr3_aa: CASRPGSNQPQHF
cdr3_nt: TGTGCCAGCAGGCCAGGGAGCAATCAGCCCCAGCATTTT

j_call: TRBJ1-1
v_call: TRBV12-3/TRBV12-4
clone_size: few
d_call: NA
cdr3_aa: CASSLGFENTEAFF
cdr3_nt: TGTGCCAGCAGTTTAGGGTTTGAGAACACTGAAGCTTTCTTT

j_call: TRBJ2-7
v_call: TRBV19
clone_size: NA
d_call: TRBD1
cdr3_aa: CASSIRTGDLSYEQYF
cdr3_nt: TGTGCCAGTAGTATACGGACAGGGGACCTTTCCTACGAGCAGTACTTC

j_call: TRBJ2-3
v_call: TRBV5-1
clone_size: NA
d_call: NA
cdr3_aa: CASSLGAQSRLDTQYF
cdr3_nt: TGCGCCAGCAGCTTGGGGGCACAGTCCCGTCTGGATACGCAGTATTTT

j_call: TRBJ2-1
v_call: TRBV28
clone_size: NA
d_call: NA
cdr3_aa: CASNQKWPYNEQFF
cdr3_nt: TGTGCCAGCAACCAAAAGTGGCCCTACAATGAGCAGTTCTTC

j_call: TRBJ1-5
v_call: TRBV30
clone_size: few
d_call: TRBD1
cdr3_aa: CAWSDSGGGQPQHF
cdr3_nt: TGTGCCTGGAGTGACTCAGGGGGGGGTCAGCCCCAGCATTTT

j_call: TRBJ2-2
v_call: TRBV7-2
clone_size: many
d_call: NA
cdr3_aa: CASTPGRPGELFF
cdr3_nt: TGTGCCAGCACCCCGGGGCGTCCCGGGGAGCTGTTTTTT

j_call: TRBJ1-1
v_call: TRBV6-1
clone_size: NA
d_call: NA
cdr3_aa: CASRREGNTEAFF
cdr3_nt: TGTGCCAGCAGGAGAGAAGGGAACACTGAAGCTTTCTTT

j_call: TRBJ1-1
v_call: TRBV29-1
clone_size: few
d_call: NA
cdr3_aa: CSVGREAEAFF
cdr3_nt: TGCAGCGTTGGGAGGGAGGCTGAAGCTTTCTTT

j_call: TRBJ2-4
v_call: TRBV10-3
clone_size: few
d_call: NA
cdr3_aa: CAISDRAYKNIQYF
cdr3_nt: TGTGCCATCAGTGACAGGGCCTACAAAAACATTCAGTACTTC

j_call: TRBJ2-5
v_call: TRBV13
clone_size: many
d_call: NA
cdr3_aa: CASSSNIQGWETQYF
cdr3_nt: TGTGCCAGCAGCTCAAATATACAGGGTTGGGAGACCCAGTACTTC

j_call: TRBJ2-1
v_call: TRBV11-3
clone_size: many
d_call: NA
cdr3_aa: CASSPMDTVYNEQFF
cdr3_nt: TGTGCCAGCAGCCCGATGGACACCGTCTACAATGAGCAGTTCTTC

j_call: TRBJ2-5
v_call: TRBV20-1
clone_size: many
d_call: TRBD2
cdr3_aa: CSARGLAGVETQYF
cdr3_nt: TGCAGTGCTAGGGGACTAGCGGGGGTGGAGACCCAGTACTTC

j_call: TRBJ2-3
v_call: TRBV20-1
clone_size: many
d_call: NA
cdr3_aa: CSARTPSPRTDTQYF
cdr3_nt: TGCAGTGCTAGGACGCCGAGCCCCAGGACAGATACGCAGTATTTT

j_call: TRBJ2-5
v_call: TRBV6-6
clone_size: NA
d_call: NA
cdr3_aa: CASTSLRAETQYF
cdr3_nt: TGTGCCAGCACTTCCCTCCGTGCGGAGACCCAGTACTTC

j_call: TRBJ1-1
v_call: TRBV5-1
clone_size: many
d_call: NA
cdr3_aa: CASNPSTENTEAFF
cdr3_nt: TGCGCCAGCAACCCATCGACAGAGAACACTGAAGCTTTCTTT

j_call: TRBJ2-7
v_call: TRBV30
clone_size: NA
d_call: NA
cdr3_aa: CAWSFPPTEQYF
cdr3_nt: TGTGCCTGGAGTTTTCCTCCCACCGAGCAGTACTTC

j_call: TRBJ1-6
v_call: TRBV20-1
clone_size: NA
d_call: NA
cdr3_aa: CSAQPLSGNTHRGSPLHF
cdr3_nt: TGCAGCGCCCAACCCCTATCGGGGAATACCCATAGGGGTTCACCCCTCCACTTT